Listed here is a single T cell receptor beta chain. This entry belongs to a study of blood T cell repertoires in COVID-19. Overall study context: T cells, B-cell-depleted T cells, or PBMCs provided the cDNA or gDNA that served as material.

Original methodology: From reference gene primer amplification, estimates of nucleated cell counts were derived. The repertoire was sequenced with immunoSEQ multiplex PCR; TCRdb's copy has only in-frame clones and lacks some. V, J and clone size are taken as reported in that table, and D and trimming were inferred from the DNA itself. The data contain more than 200,000 clones, roughly nine tenths of them seen just once; the ten biggest clones take up approximately 1.6%. The CDR3 covers 11 residues. The ends were cut back, 4 bases at V and 8 bases at J, with 8 bases in the middle. CDR1 is MNHEY and CDR2 is SVGAGI in the germline V gene.

The chain recombines TRBV6-5 with TRBJ1-1, with D perhaps matching TRBD1 (5 bases). The clonotype originates from a man between 65 and 80 years old with acute or convalescent COVID-19. The sample taken for sequencing was peripheral blood. CDR3 in DNA: TGTGCCAGCAGTTTCCACAGGGAAGCTTTCTTT. This codes for CASSFHREAFF.